This T cell receptor beta chain is from a study of neoadjuvant anti-PD-1 for oral cavity cancer. The overall study: Patients without progression got a fourth dose around day 43.

Time point reported: after neoadjuvant nivolumab, at surgical resection. No culture or expansion preceded analysis of these blood cells. Only in-frame clones appear in the TCRdb table, and some are missing; sequencing was by immunoSEQ multiplex PCR. The sample lists approximately 42,000 clones; 60% to 80% were seen once. Trimming removed 4 bases at V and 1 base at J, with 11 bases between. The CDR3 sequence is 16 residues long. Specimen: PBMCs, collected after nivolumab (anti-PD-1) treatment. The chain couples TRBV23-1 to TRBJ1-6; perhaps TRBD1 as D (5 bases). TRBV23-1 is an ORF, with its function uncertain. This TCR was recovered from a person between 35 and 79 years old with oral cavity squamous cell carcinoma. The DNA of the CDR3 is TGCGCCAGCAGTCCGGTCAGGGAGTCCTATAATTCACCCCTCCACTTT. Protein product: CASSPVRESYNSPLHF.